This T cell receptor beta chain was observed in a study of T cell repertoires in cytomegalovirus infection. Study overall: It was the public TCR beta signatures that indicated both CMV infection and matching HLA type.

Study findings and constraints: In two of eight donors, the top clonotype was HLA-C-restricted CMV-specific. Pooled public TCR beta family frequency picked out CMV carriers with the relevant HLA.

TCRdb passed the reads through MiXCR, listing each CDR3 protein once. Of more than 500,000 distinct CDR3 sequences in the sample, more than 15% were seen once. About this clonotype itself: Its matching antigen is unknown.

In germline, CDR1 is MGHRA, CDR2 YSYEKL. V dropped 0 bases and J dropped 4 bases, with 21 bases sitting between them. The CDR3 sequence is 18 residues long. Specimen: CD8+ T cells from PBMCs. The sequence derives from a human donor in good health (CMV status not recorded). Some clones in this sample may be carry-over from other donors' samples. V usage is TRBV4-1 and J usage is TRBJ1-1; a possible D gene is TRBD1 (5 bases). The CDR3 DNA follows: TGCGCCAGCAGCCAAGATAATAGTCTTCGGGGCAGTGGCACTGAAGCTTTCTTT. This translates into CASSQDNSLRGSGTEAFF.